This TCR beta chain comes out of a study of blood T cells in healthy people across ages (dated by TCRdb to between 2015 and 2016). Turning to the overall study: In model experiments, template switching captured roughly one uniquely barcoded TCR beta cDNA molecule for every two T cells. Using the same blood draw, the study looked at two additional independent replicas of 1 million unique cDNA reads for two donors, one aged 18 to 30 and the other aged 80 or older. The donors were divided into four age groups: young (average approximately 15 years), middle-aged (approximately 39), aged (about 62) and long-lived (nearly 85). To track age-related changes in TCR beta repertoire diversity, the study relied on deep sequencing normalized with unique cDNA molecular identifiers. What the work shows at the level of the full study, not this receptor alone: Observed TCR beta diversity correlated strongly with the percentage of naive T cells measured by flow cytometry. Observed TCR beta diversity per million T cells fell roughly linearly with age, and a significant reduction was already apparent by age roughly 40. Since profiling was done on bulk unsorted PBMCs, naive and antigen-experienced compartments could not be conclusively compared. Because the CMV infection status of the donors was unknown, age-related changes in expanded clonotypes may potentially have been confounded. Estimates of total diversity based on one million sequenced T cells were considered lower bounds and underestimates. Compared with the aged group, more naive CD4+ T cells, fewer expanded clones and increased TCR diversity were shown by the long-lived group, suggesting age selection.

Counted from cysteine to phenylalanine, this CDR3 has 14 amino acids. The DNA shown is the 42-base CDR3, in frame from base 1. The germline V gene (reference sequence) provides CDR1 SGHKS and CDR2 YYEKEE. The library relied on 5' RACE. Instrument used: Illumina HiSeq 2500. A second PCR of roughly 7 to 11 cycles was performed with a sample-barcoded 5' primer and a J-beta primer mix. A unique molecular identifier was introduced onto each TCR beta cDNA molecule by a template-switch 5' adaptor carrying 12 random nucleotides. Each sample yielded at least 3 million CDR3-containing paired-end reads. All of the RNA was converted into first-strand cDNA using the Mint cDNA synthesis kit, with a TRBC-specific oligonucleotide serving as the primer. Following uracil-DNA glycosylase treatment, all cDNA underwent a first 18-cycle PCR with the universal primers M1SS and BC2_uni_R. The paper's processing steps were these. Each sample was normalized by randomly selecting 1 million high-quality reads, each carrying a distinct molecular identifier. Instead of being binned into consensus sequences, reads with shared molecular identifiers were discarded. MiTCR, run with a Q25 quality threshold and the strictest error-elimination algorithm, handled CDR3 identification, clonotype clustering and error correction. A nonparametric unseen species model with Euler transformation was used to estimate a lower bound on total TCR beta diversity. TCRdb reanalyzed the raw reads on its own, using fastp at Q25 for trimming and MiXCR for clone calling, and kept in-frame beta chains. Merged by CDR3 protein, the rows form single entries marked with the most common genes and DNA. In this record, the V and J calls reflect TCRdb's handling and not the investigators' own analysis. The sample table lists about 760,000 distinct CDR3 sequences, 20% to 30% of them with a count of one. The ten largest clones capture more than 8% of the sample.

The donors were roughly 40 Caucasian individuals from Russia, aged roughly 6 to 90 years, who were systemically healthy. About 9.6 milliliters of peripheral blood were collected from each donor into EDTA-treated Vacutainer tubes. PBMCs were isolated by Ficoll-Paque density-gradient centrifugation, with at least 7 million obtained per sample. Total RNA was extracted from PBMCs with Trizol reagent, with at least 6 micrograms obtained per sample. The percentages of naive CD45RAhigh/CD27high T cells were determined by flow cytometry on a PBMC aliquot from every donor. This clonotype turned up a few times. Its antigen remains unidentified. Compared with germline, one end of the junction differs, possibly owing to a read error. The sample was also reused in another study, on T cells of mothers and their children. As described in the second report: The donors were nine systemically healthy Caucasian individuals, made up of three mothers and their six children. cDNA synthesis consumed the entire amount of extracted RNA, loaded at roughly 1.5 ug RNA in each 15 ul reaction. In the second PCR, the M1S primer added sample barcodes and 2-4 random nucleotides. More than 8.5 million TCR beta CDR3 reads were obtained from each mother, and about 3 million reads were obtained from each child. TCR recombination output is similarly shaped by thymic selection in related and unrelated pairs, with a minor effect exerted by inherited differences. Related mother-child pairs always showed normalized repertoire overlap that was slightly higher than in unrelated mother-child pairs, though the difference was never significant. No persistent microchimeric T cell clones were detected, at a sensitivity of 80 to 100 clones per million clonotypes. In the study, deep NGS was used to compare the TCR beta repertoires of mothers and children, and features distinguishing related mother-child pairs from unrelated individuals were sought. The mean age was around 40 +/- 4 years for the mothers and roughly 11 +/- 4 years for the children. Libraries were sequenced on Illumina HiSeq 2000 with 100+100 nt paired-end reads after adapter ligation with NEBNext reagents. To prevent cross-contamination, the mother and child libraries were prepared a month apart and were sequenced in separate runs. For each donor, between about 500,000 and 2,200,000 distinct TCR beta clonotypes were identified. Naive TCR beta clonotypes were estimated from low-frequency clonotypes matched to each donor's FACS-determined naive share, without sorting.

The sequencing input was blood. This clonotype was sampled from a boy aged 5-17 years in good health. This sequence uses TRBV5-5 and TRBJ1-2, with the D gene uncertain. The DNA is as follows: TGTGCCAGCAGCTTGGGCTTGCCAGTCTATAGCTACACCTTC. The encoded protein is CASSLGLPVYSYTF.